What follows describes a single T cell receptor beta chain. Its antigen is as yet unknown. The record originates from a study of T cell repertoires in cytomegalovirus infection. Study-level information: Both CMV infection and a matching HLA type were indicated by public TCR beta signatures. Study-level findings and limits: Adding up the frequency of public TCR beta families identified people who carried CMV plus the relevant HLA. Dominating the ex vivo response were TCR beta clonotypes that were CMV-specific and HLA-C-restricted.

V was shortened by 0 bases and J by 6 bases, with 5 bases between the two germline ends. The CDR3 has 13 residues. The germline gives CDR1 SGHDN, CDR2 FVKESK. TCRdb used MiXCR to reprocess the reads, holding one entry per CDR3 protein. The sample carries 150,000 to 200,000 distinct CDR3 sequences, approximately 15% recorded once. This chain connects TRBV14 to TRBJ2-2; no clear D gene. The clonotype was recovered from a human donor in good health (CMV status not recorded). Some clones in this sample may be carry-over from other donors' samples. Sequenced: PBMCs. The CDR3 sequence: CASSQDIAGELFF. CDR3 in DNA: TGTGCCAGCAGCCAAGATATTGCCGGGGAGCTGTTTTTT.